These 30 T cell receptor beta chains were sequenced from one sample in a study of identical twins. Using its own MiXCR run on the 5' RACE reads, TCRdb lists one record per CDR3 protein. The sample has hundreds of thousands of distinct CDR3 sequences, 20% to 25% seen once. The sample was also reused in another study, on T cells expressing NK-cell markers.

Specimen: PBMCs. The source is a woman aged 18-35 years in good health.

This sequence joins TRBV12-3 or TRBV12-4 and TRBJ1-2; TRBD1 is a possible D gene (5 bases). V was pared by 5 bases and J by 7 bases, with 17 bases between. This CDR3 has 14 amino acids. CDR3 nucleotide sequence: TGTGCCAGCAGTCTACAACGAGGGGAAGCTGGCTACACCTTC. Its protein is CASSLQRGEAGYTF.

This clonotype appeared a few times. This chain uses TRBV20-1 with TRBJ2-1; D remains ambiguous. With 3 bases removed from V and 2 bases from J, the gap between germline ends came to 11 bases. CDR3 length: 14 amino acids. The germline V gene has CDR1 DFQATT and CDR2 SNEGSKA (reference sequence). CDR3 sequence: CSARVLLPYNEQFF. In DNA, the CDR3 is TGCAGTGCTAGGGTTTTACTCCCCTACAATGAGCAGTTCTTC.

Ten or more counts support this clonotype. V is TRBV12-3 or TRBV12-4 and J is TRBJ2-3; D is ambiguous. The length of the CDR3 is 13 residues. The V gene lost 5 bases and the J gene lost 5 bases, with 11 bases spanning the gap. CDR3 region: CASSPPWGDTQYF. Here the CDR3 DNA reads TGTGCCAGCAGTCCCCCCTGGGGAGATACGCAGTATTTT.

The V call is TRBV7-9, the J call TRBJ2-1; D unclear. Trimming left V 5 bases short and J 10 bases short, with 6 bases between. This CDR3 has 10 amino acids. Germline V gives CDR1 SEHNR, CDR2 FQNEAQ (reference sequence). DNA of the CDR3: TGTGCCAGCAGCGCCCAGGAGCAGTTCTTC. It encodes CASSAQEQFF.

On this clonotype itself: A much bigger clone sits one base away, suggesting this may be a read error. V usage is TRBV2 and J usage is TRBJ1-5, with D maybe TRBD1 (5 bases). Germline values: CDR1 SNHLY, CDR2 FYNNEI. V was cut by 6 bases and J by 6 bases, with 9 bases left in between. The CDR3 extends over 12 amino acids. The CDR3 sequence: CASRRGGQPQHF. The CDR3 bases are TGTGCCAGCAGAAGGGGAGGTCAGCCCCAGCATTTT.

This clonotype has a handful of counts. The chain joins TRBV20-1 to TRBJ2-7; D remains unclear. There are 12 residues in the CDR3. The V end was cut by 5 bases, the J end by 3 bases, with 11 bases between. Germline values: CDR1 DFQATT, CDR2 SNEGSKA (reference sequence). The CDR3 here is CSARRVDYEQYF. The DNA of the CDR3 is TGCAGTGCTCGTCGGGTAGACTACGAGCAGTACTTC.

This clonotype was picked up many times. The chain employs TRBV7-2 and TRBJ2-1; no definite D call. The CDR3 length is 12 residues. The germline V gene has CDR1 SGHTA and CDR2 FQGNSA. The ends were cut back, 5 bases at V and 7 bases at J, with 9 bases in the middle. CDR3 in DNA: TGTGCCAGCAGCACGGTGAGGAATGAGCAGTTCTTC. This encodes CASSTVRNEQFF. The full variable domain, its missing parts supplied by reference TRBV7-2 and TRBJ2-1, is GAGVSQSPSNKVTEKGKDVELRCDPISGHTALYWYRQSLGQGLEFLIYFQGNSAPDKSGLPSDRFSAERTGGSVSTLTIQRTQQEDSAVYLCASSTVRNEQFFGPGTRLTVL.

The V and J genes are TRBV6-5 and TRBJ2-7, with D maybe TRBD2 (7 bases). The CDR3 consists of 16 residues. CDR1 is MNHEY, CDR2 SVGAGI, per germline. V shed 0 bases and J shed 0 bases, with 12 bases lying between them. CDR3 in DNA: TGTGCCAGCAGTTACTCGAAGGGGGGGAGCTCCTACGAGCAGTACTTC. It encodes CASSYSKGGSSYEQYF.

The CDR3 nucleotides are TGTGCCAGCAGTTCCTCCCACATGCGAATCGTGACCCAGTACTTC. This encodes CASSSSHMRIVTQYF. V usage is TRBV27 and J usage is TRBJ2-5; D is uncertain. V dropped 4 bases and J dropped 7 bases, with 19 bases sitting between them. CDR3 length: 15 amino acids. The germline gives CDR1 MNHEY, CDR2 SMNVEV (reference sequence).

This clonotype was found many times. The gene calls are TRBV18 and TRBJ1-5; D possibly corresponds to TRBD1 (5 bases). Between the trimmed V and J ends, which lost 3 bases and 4 bases, there was a span of 10 bases. The CDR3 runs to 14 residues. Germline-derived CDR1 and CDR2 are KGHSH and LQKENI. CDR3 residues: CASSPGPGNQPQHF. The CDR3 coding sequence is TGTGCCAGCTCACCGGGGCCAGGGAATCAGCCCCAGCATTTT.

This chain uses TRBV6-5 with TRBJ1-2; D not resolved. Germline loops: CDR1 MNHEY, CDR2 SVGAGI. Deletions cut 3 bases from V and 2 bases from J, with 7 bases between. This CDR3 contains 13 residues. The CDR3, as DNA: TGTGCCAGCAGTTATAGCCGAAACTATGGCTACACCTTC. Amino acids: CASSYSRNYGYTF.

This chain links TRBV6-2 or TRBV6-3 with TRBJ2-1; D not certain. Deletions cut 2 bases from V and 14 bases from J, with 13 bases between. CDR3 length: 12 amino acids. The V gene's germline CDR1 is MNHEY and CDR2 SVGEGT. Written as DNA, the CDR3 is TGTGCCAGCAGTTACATCGACTCTCCCAAGTTCTTC. Residues: CASSYIDSPKFF.

Details on this clonotype: Here the CDR3 omits its conserved ending phenylalanine or tryptophan, so a read error is the likely source. The rearrangement links TRBV4-1 to TRBJ2-1; D remains ambiguous. The CDR3 is made up of 14 amino acids. V lost 1 base and J 8 bases, leaving 12 bases between the germline ends. Germline V gives CDR1 MGHRA, CDR2 YSYEKL. As DNA, the CDR3 is TGCGCCAGCAGCCAAGTTTCAGTATCGCATGAGCAGTTCTCC. Translation gives CASSQVSVSHEQFS.

This chain connects TRBV5-1 to TRBJ2-5; D is possibly TRBD1 (6 bases). V lost 7 bases to trimming and J lost 5 bases, with 18 bases between them. Germline assignment: CDR1 SGHRS and CDR2 YFSETQ. The CDR3 spans 14 residues. CDR3 loop: CASSRGYARETQYF. CDR3 sequence (DNA): TGCGCCAGCTCCAGGGGATACGCGCGGGAGACCCAGTACTTC.

The rearrangement uses TRBV25-1 and TRBJ2-2; D gene unclear. CDR1 is MGHDK and CDR2 is SYGVNS in the germline V gene. This CDR3 spans 13 amino acids. V was trimmed by 8 bases and J by 8 bases, leaving 15 bases between them. CDR3 in amino acids: CASGRANRGELFF. CDR3 DNA: TGTGCCAGCGGACGGGCAAACCGGGGGGAGCTGTTTTTT.

This clonotype was recorded a few times. This chain links TRBV7-2 with TRBJ2-3; possible D gene TRBD2, 6 bases. The V and J ends lost 9 bases and 5 bases respectively, with 21 bases between them. Germline assignment: CDR1 SGHTA and CDR2 FQGNSA. The length of the CDR3 is 15 residues. The CDR3 DNA reads TGTGCCAGTCTCCGGGACTCAACTAGACTAGATACGCAGTATTTT. It is translated as CASLRDSTRLDTQYF.

This clonotype was recorded a few times. The chain is built from TRBV20-1 and TRBJ2-2; D might be TRBD2 (7 bases). Germline V lookup: CDR1 DFQATT, CDR2 SNEGSKA (reference sequence). V was cut by 4 bases and J by 2 bases, with 11 bases left in between. The CDR3 is 14 amino acids. The CDR3 sequence: CSAKAGANTGELFF. The CDR3 DNA follows: TGCAGTGCTAAGGCGGGGGCCAACACCGGGGAGCTGTTTTTT.

This clonotype was observed many times. The V and J genes are TRBV20-1 and TRBJ2-5, with a possible D match to TRBD2 (6 bases). CDR3 length equals 12 residues. CDR1 and CDR2 from the germline V gene are DFQATT and SNEGSKA (reference sequence). The V end lost 1 base, the J end lost 4 bases, and 7 bases lay between the germline ends. DNA for the CDR3: TGCAGTGCTAGAGGAGCGGGAGAGACCCAGTACTTC. Protein: CSARGAGETQYF.

The chain joins TRBV12-3 or TRBV12-4 to TRBJ1-2; 9 nucleotides align to TRBD1. The CDR3 is made up of 14 amino acids. V lost 4 bases, J lost 7 bases, and 7 bases stayed unmatched. CDR3 in amino acids: CASSSRDRELGYTF. The CDR3 nucleotides are TGTGCCAGCAGTTCCCGGGACAGGGAGCTTGGCTACACCTTC.

The V and J genes are TRBV5-5 and TRBJ1-1; 7 nucleotides line up with TRBD1. Germline assignment: CDR1 SGHKS and CDR2 YYEKEE (reference sequence). The trim removed 2 bases at V and 1 base at J, leaving 2 bases unmatched. This CDR3 contains 14 residues. Here the CDR3 reads CASSLNRGNTEAFF. The CDR3, as DNA: TGTGCCAGCAGCTTAAACAGGGGGAACACTGAAGCTTTCTTT.

The chain joins TRBV20-1 to TRBJ2-3; TRBD2 is a possible D gene (5 bases). Germline-derived CDR1 and CDR2 are DFQATT and SNEGSKA (reference sequence). The CDR3 covers 16 residues. V was pared by 0 bases and J by 1 base, with 14 bases between. The CDR3 region is CSARDRTRAGTDTQYF. The CDR3, as DNA: TGCAGTGCTAGAGATCGAACGCGGGCCGGCACAGATACGCAGTATTTT.

This clonotype was observed once. The chain combines TRBV7-9 with TRBJ2-7, with 7 bases aligning to TRBD2. Germline V CDR1 and CDR2: SEHNR, FQNEAQ (reference sequence). The junction had 13 bases not matched to a gene; V was cut back by 6 bases and J by 5 bases. The CDR3 has 15 amino acids. This chain's CDR3 is CASRKVGAGRNEQYF. CDR3 in DNA: TGTGCCAGCAGAAAAGTCGGAGCGGGAAGGAACGAGCAGTACTTC.

This clonotype was seen many times. This rearrangement joins TRBV6-2 or TRBV6-3 to TRBJ1-6; D not resolved. This CDR3 comprises 11 residues. The V gene lost 2 bases and the J gene lost 11 bases, with 4 bases spanning the gap. Germline CDR1 is MNHEY and CDR2 is SVGEGT. Here the CDR3 DNA reads TGTGCCAGCAGTTACCCGGCACCCCTCCACTTT. Its protein product is CASSYPAPLHF.

This clonotype has ten or more counts. A read error may account for a junction end that differs from germline. This rearrangement joins TRBV5-1 to TRBJ2-3; no reliable D call. Germline V CDR1 and CDR2: SGHRS, YFSETQ. There are 13 residues in the CDR3. The CDR3 here is CASSLQSTDTQYF. For the CDR3, the DNA is TGTGCCAGCAGCCTACAGAGCACAGATACGCAGTATTTT.

The chain couples TRBV20-1 to TRBJ2-3; the D is unclear. The CDR3 has 13 residues. V was cut by 3 bases and J by 2 bases, with 9 bases left in between. The V gene's germline CDR1 is DFQATT and CDR2 SNEGSKA (reference sequence). The CDR3 DNA follows: TGCAGTGCTAGGACCGGTTTCACAGATACGCAGTATTTT. Its protein product is CSARTGFTDTQYF.

This clonotype has just a few counts. This chain links TRBV19 with TRBJ1-5; D gene unclear. This CDR3 region has 16 residues. V dropped 1 base and J dropped 0 bases, with 10 bases sitting between them. Germline CDR1 and CDR2: LNHDA and SQIVND (reference sequence). The CDR3: CASSIGADYSNQPQHF. The CDR3 DNA sequence: TGTGCCAGTAGTATAGGGGCAGATTATAGCAATCAGCCCCAGCATTTT.

In this sample, this clonotype turned up a few times. This chain uses TRBV20-1 with TRBJ1-6; no firm D call. The CDR3 consists of 16 residues. Germline CDR1 is DFQATT and CDR2 is SNEGSKA (reference sequence). V was clipped by 3 bases and J by 0 bases, with 12 bases between them. CDR3 coding DNA: TGCAGTGCTAGTGTCCAGCCAAGCTCCTATAATTCACCCCTCCACTTT. The encoded protein is CSASVQPSSYNSPLHF.

The chain is built from TRBV6-4 and TRBJ2-1; 13 nucleotides line up with TRBD2. With V trimmed by 4 bases and J by 6 bases, 6 bases remained unmatched. This CDR3 region has 16 residues. Per the germline V gene, CDR1 is MRHNA and CDR2 is SNTAGT. The CDR3 coding sequence is TGTGCCAGCAGTGCCCGGACTAGCGGGAGAATCAATGAGCAGTTCTTC. Protein: CASSARTSGRINEQFF.

A few counts support this clonotype. V usage is TRBV7-6 and J usage is TRBJ1-1; maybe TRBD1 (5 bases). V was clipped by 4 bases and J by 4 bases, with 13 bases between them. The CDR3 is 14 amino acids. Germline V gene sequence: CDR1 SGHVS, CDR2 FNYEAQ. CDR3 DNA: TGTGCCAGCAGCTCACTACAGGAGGGCACTGAAGCTTTCTTT. Its protein is CASSSLQEGTEAFF.

J is TRBJ2-7 and V is TRBV20-1; unclear D gene. The CDR3 loop spans 12 amino acids. V gave up 5 bases and J gave up 6 bases, with 14 bases separating them. The germline V gene encodes CDR1 DFQATT and CDR2 SNEGSKA (reference sequence). CDR3 bases: TGCAGTGCTGGTCGGCTAGTGGTCGAGCAGTACTTC. Its translation: CSAGRLVVEQYF.